This T cell receptor beta chain was recovered during a study of T cell changes during pregnancy in multiple sclerosis. This CDR3 has 16 amino acids. Germline V gives CDR1 SEHNR, CDR2 FQNEAQ (reference sequence). The ends were cut back, 0 bases at V and 7 bases at J, with 18 bases in the middle. Clones were read by immunoSEQ multiplex PCR, and TCRdb kept only the in-frame ones, dropping some. The table has 40,000 to 50,000 clones, approximately 90% seen once. This clonotype was sampled from a female donor in good health, enrolled as a control in a pregnancy study. The sequencing here drew on CD4+ T cells from peripheral blood mononuclear cells, taken in the second trimester of pregnancy. J is TRBJ1-1 and V is TRBV7-9; TRBD1 is a possible D gene (5 bases). As DNA, the CDR3 is TGTGCCAGCAGCTTAGCTGGTTTTCCGGGGGGACTTGAAGCTTTCTTT. This encodes CASSLAGFPGGLEAFF.